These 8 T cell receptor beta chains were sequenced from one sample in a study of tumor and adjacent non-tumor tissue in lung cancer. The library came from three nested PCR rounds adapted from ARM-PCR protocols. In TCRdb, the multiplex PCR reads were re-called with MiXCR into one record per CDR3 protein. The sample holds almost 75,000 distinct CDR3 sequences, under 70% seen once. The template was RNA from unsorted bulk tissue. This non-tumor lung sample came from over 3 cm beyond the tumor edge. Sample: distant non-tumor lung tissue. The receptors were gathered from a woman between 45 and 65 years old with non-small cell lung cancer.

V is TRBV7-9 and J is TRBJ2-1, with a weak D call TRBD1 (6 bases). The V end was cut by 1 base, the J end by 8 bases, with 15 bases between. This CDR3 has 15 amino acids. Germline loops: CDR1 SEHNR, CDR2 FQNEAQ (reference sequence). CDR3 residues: CASSLVGQRTDEQFF. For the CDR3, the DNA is TGTGCCAGCAGCTTAGTAGGACAGAGGACCGATGAGCAGTTCTTC.

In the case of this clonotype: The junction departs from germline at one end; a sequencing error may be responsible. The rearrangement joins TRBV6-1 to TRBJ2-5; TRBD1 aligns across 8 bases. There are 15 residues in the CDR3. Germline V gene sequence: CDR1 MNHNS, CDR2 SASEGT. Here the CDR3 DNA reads TGTGCCAGCAGCCGGCGGACAGGGTCTGGGGAGACCCAGCACTTT. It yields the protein CASSRRTGSGETQHF.

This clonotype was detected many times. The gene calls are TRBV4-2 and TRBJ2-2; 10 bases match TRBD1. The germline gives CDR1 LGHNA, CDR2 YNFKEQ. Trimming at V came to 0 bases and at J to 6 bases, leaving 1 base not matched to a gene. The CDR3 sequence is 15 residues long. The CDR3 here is CASSQDGTGAGELFF. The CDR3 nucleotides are TGTGCCAGCAGCCAAGATGGGACAGGGGCCGGGGAGCTGTTTTTT.

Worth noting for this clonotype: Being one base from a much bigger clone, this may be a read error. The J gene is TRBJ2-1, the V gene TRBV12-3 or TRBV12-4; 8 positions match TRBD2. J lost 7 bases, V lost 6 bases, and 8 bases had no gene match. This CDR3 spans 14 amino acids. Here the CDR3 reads CASRKDSGTNEQFF. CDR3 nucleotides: TGTGCCAGCAGGAAAGATAGCGGGACTAATGAGCAGTTCTTC.

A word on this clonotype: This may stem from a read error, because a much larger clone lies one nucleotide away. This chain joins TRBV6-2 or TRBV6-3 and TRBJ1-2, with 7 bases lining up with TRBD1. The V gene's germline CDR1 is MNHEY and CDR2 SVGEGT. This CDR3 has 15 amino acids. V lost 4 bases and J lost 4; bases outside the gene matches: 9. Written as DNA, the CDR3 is TGTGCCAGCAGTTCCCCACAGGGGCTCGTCTATGGCTACACCTTC. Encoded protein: CASSSPQGLVYGYTF.

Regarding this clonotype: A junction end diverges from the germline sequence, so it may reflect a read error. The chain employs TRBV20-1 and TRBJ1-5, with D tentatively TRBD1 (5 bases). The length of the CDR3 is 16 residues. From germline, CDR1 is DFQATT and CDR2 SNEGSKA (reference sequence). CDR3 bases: TGCAATGCTAGAGTGGGGCCAGAACATAGTAATCAGCCCCAGCATTTT. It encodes CNARVGPEHSNQPQHF.

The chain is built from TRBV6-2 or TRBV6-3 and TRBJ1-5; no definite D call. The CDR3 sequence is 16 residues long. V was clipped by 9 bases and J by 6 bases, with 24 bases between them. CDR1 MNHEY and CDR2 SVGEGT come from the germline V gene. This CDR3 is CASSPTQDGYTQPQHF. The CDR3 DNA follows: TGTGCCAGTAGCCCCACCCAAGATGGGTACACTCAGCCCCAGCATTTT.

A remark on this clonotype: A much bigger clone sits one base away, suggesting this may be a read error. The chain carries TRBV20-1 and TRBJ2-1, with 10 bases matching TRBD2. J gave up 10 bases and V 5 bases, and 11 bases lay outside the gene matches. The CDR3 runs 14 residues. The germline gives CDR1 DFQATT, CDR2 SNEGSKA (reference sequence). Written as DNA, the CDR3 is TGCAGTGCTGGAGCGGGAGGGCTAGCGGAGGAGCAGTTCTTC. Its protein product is CSAGAGGLAEEQFF.